This is a list of T cell receptor beta chains from one sample in a study of T cells in Graves' hyperthyroidism and ophthalmopathy. TCRdb called the multiplex PCR reads again in MiXCR, with one record for every CDR3 protein. The data contain under 450,000 distinct CDR3 sequences, more than 15% of them singletons. The sequencing sample was made of blood. Source of these receptors: a woman aged 18-29 years with Graves' hyperthyroidism. The CDR3 runs from the conserved cysteine through the conserved F or W. The D gene is left open where the match is weak. Rows give clone size only sometimes, using once, few, many, or a class for an expanded clone.

CDR3 DNA	CDR3 protein	clone size	D gene	J gene	V gene
TGTGCCAGCAGTTTCGGCGGGGGCCTCACAGATACGCAGTATTTT	CASSFGGGLTDTQYF	many	.	TRBJ2-3	TRBV27
TGTGCCAGCAGCTTTCTAGCCCTCAGGGATGAGCAGTTCTTC	CASSFLALRDEQFF	.	.	TRBJ2-1	TRBV11-3
TGTGCCAGCATCCTTGCTAGCGGCATCTACAATGAGCAGTTCTTC	CASILASGIYNEQFF	many	TRBD2	TRBJ2-1	TRBV12-3/TRBV12-4
TGTGCCGCCTACTCCCGGGACACCAACGAGCAGTTCTTC	CAAYSRDTNEQFF	few	.	TRBJ2-1	TRBV15
TGTGCCAGCCAGGATAGCGGGGGGGGTTTTTCCTACAATGAGCAGTTCTTC	CASQDSGGGFSYNEQFF	.	TRBD2	TRBJ2-1	TRBV28
TGTGCCAGCAGCTTCATCTACGAGCAGTACTTC	CASSFIYEQYF	many	.	TRBJ2-7	TRBV11-2
TGCGCCAGCAGCCACGGACCCTGGGGAGACTACGAGCAGTACTTC	CASSHGPWGDYEQYF	few	.	TRBJ2-7	TRBV4-1
TGTGCCTGGAACCCCGGAGGGGGCCAGGAGACCCAGTACTTC	CAWNPGGGQETQYF	many	.	TRBJ2-5	TRBV30
TGTGCCAGCAGTGCTACCCTGGGACAGAGCACAGATACGCAGTATTTT	CASSATLGQSTDTQYF	medium-sized	TRBD1	TRBJ2-3	TRBV2
TGTGCCAGTAGTATAGCCCGTTTAATAGACAGGGGCACTGAAGCTTTCTTT	CASSIARLIDRGTEAFF	.	TRBD1	TRBJ1-1	TRBV19
TGCGCCAGCAGCTTGGGGGGGATCTCCTACAAGCAGTACTTC	CASSLGGISYKQYF	.	.	TRBJ2-7	TRBV5-1
TGTGCCAGCAGCCCCCCCGGGAGTTACTTAGGTGACATTCAGTACTTC	CASSPPGSYLGDIQYF	.	.	TRBJ2-4	TRBV13
TGTGCCAGCAGCTTGATACGGAATTCACCCCTCCACTTT	CASSLIRNSPLHF	many	.	TRBJ1-6	TRBV11-3
TGTGCCAGCAGTTTATCTAGCGGGGGGTGGAATGAGCAGTTCTTC	CASSLSSGGWNEQFF	many	TRBD2	TRBJ2-1	TRBV12-3/TRBV12-4
TGTGCCAGCAGCCAAGAGCAACAGTCCTACGAGCAGTACTTC	CASSQEQQSYEQYF	many	.	TRBJ2-7	TRBV3-1
TGTGCCATCAGTGAGCAGGGGAAAATACGAAATTCACCCCTCCACTTT	CAISEQGKIRNSPLHF	few	.	TRBJ1-6	TRBV10-3
TGCAGTGCTAGACCCGTCGGGACAGATAATGAAAAACTGTTTTTT	CSARPVGTDNEKLFF	.	TRBD1	TRBJ1-4	TRBV20-1
TGTGCCAGCAGTTTATTGGGGGACCACAATGAGCAGTTCTTC	CASSLLGDHNEQFF	.	.	TRBJ2-1	TRBV27
TGTGCCAGTAGTAATAGCGGGGGCCCCCTCTACGAGCAGTACTTC	CASSNSGGPLYEQYF	few	TRBD2	TRBJ2-7	TRBV19
TGCGCCACCAAACTGGGGGGGGAGACCCAGTACTTC	CATKLGGETQYF	.	TRBD2	TRBJ2-5	TRBV10-2
TGTGCCACCAGCCCCCAGAAGGCAGGGTGGTATGGCTACACCTTC	CATSPQKAGWYGYTF	many	.	TRBJ1-2	TRBV15
TGTGCCAGCAGCTTCTCGGCTCAGGGACACTACGAGCAGTACTTC	CASSFSAQGHYEQYF	many	.	TRBJ2-7	TRBV5-5
TGTGCCAGCAGTGAAGGACTAGCAGGCACCGGGGAGCTGTTTTTT	CASSEGLAGTGELFF	many	TRBD2	TRBJ2-2	TRBV2
TGTGCCAGCAGTTCCGTACTGATGGAGGATGAGCAGTTCTTC	CASSSVLMEDEQFF	.	.	TRBJ2-1	TRBV6-9
TGTGCCAGCAGTGACAGACAGGGGACCTATCAGCCCCAGCATTTT	CASSDRQGTYQPQHF	many	TRBD1	TRBJ1-5	TRBV6-1
TGTGCCAGCAGCCGAGCTCAGGGATTAGCTTTCTTT	CASSRAQGLAFF	many	.	TRBJ1-1	TRBV7-8
TGCAGTGCTAGATACTCGTCGGGCTACGAGCAGTACTTC	CSARYSSGYEQYF	many	.	TRBJ2-7	TRBV20-1
TGCAGTGCTCTTGGACAGGGGGGAGACATTCAGTACTTC	CSALGQGGDIQYF	many	TRBD1	TRBJ2-4	TRBV20-1
TGTGCCAGCAGCTGGACTAGCGGGGTAAACAATGAGCAGTTCTTC	CASSWTSGVNNEQFF	many	TRBD2	TRBJ2-1	TRBV7-6
TGTGCCAGCAGCCAAGACTACGGGGGAGGCACAGATACGCAGTATTTT	CASSQDYGGGTDTQYF	few	.	TRBJ2-3	TRBV4-2
TGTGCCAGCAGTCCGCGGCGCGGGTCGAGCTCCTACGAGCAGTACTTC	CASSPRRGSSSYEQYF	many	.	TRBJ2-7	TRBV12-3/TRBV12-4
TGTGCCAGCAGTGAATTGGGAGGAGGCACTGAAGCTTTCTTT	CASSELGGGTEAFF	few	.	TRBJ1-1	TRBV25-1
TGTGCCAGTACCGATGGGACAGCTGGAGGTGAGGGCTACACCTTC	CASTDGTAGGEGYTF	few	TRBD1	TRBJ1-2	TRBV19
TGTGCCAGCAGCCGAGTGGGTTACCAGGTGTTCTTC	CASSRVGYQVFF	many	.	TRBJ2-1	TRBV3-1
TGTGCCAGCAGCTTAGTGGCACTCACTAACTATGGCTACACCTTC	CASSLVALTNYGYTF	many	.	TRBJ1-2	TRBV7-9
TGCGCCAGCAGTCGGGGGTCAGACTTTGGGGAGCTGTTTTTT	CASSRGSDFGELFF	few	.	TRBJ2-2	TRBV10-2
TGTGCCAGCAGCGCCTCACACGCGAACACCGGGGAGCTGTTTTTT	CASSASHANTGELFF	many	.	TRBJ2-2	TRBV11-2
TGTGCCAGCAGCCGGGCGAACAATGAGCAGTTCTTC	CASSRANNEQFF	many	.	TRBJ2-1	TRBV7-8
TGTGCCAGCAGTGATGTACAGGGAACCTACGAGCAGTACTTC	CASSDVQGTYEQYF	.	.	TRBJ2-7	TRBV2
TGCGCCAGCAGCTTGGCCAAGAGGGACAGGGAACGAGGCGGGGAAAATGAGCAGTTCTTC	CASSLAKRDRERGGENEQFF	few	TRBD1	TRBJ2-1	TRBV5-1
TGTGCCAGTAGTATAAACAGGGAGGACACCATATATTTT	CASSINREDTIYF	few	.	TRBJ1-3	TRBV19
TGTGCCAGTAGACCGCAGGGACATCAGCCCCAGCATTTT	CASRPQGHQPQHF	many	.	TRBJ1-5	TRBV19
TGCAGTGCTGGACCAATAGCGGGAGGCAGAGAGACCCAGTACTTC	CSAGPIAGGRETQYF	many	TRBD2	TRBJ2-5	TRBV20-1
TGTGCCAGCAGCTTGTCACAGCGGGGATACAATGAGCAGTTCTTC	CASSLSQRGYNEQFF	many	TRBD2	TRBJ2-1	TRBV5-5
TGTGCCAGCAGGACAGTCCCCGGGACGGGATCCTACGAGCAGTACTTC	CASRTVPGTGSYEQYF	many	.	TRBJ2-7	TRBV5-5